One sample yielded the 5 T cell receptor beta chains listed below, sequenced in a study of blood T cell repertoires in COVID-19. The assay was immunoSEQ multiplex PCR, and TCRdb's table has in-frame clones only and misses some. The data contain 200,000 to 250,000 clones, 80% to 85% of them seen just once; the ten biggest clones take up approximately 8%. Sequencing was done on a sample of peripheral blood. These receptors were collected from a woman of 80 years or more with COVID-19, enrolled during active disease.

The V and J genes are TRBV6-5 and TRBJ2-1, with D possibly matching TRBD2 (6 bases). Per germline, CDR1 MNHEY and CDR2 SVGAGI. CDR3 length: 15 amino acids. Trimming took off 6 bases at V and 9 bases at J, with 21 bases between the two ends. CDR3 sequence reads: CASSLTRDLTGEQFF. The CDR3 DNA sequence: TGTGCCAGCAGCCTTACCCGGGACTTAACGGGTGAGCAGTTCTTC.

This chain uses TRBV27 with TRBJ1-1; D gene unclear. Trimming removed 5 bases at V and 3 bases at J, with 19 bases between. Germline V lookup: CDR1 MNHEY, CDR2 SMNVEV (reference sequence). This CDR3 is 16 amino acids long. The CDR3 here is CASSPRTGRDDTEAFF. CDR3 nucleotide sequence: TGTGCCAGCAGTCCCCGGACGGGGAGAGATGACACTGAAGCTTTCTTT.

The V and J genes are TRBV9 and TRBJ2-7; TRBD1 aligns across 9 bases. In germline, CDR1 is SGDLS, CDR2 YYNGEE. V was pared by 4 bases and J by 7 bases, with 12 bases of the junction left unmatched. This CDR3 contains 15 residues. The CDR3 bases are TGTGCCAGCAGCCCTCCGGGACAGGGCGGGAGAGAGCAGTACTTC. It specifies CASSPPGQGGREQYF.

V gene TRBV11-2 combines with J gene TRBJ2-7, with a tentative D call TRBD2 (5 bases). Per germline, CDR1 SGHAT and CDR2 FQNNGV. The CDR3 is 12 residues long. The V end was cut by 3 bases, the J end by 5 bases, with 8 bases between. The CDR3 loop reads CASSFSGNEQYF. In DNA form, the CDR3 reads TGTGCCAGCAGCTTTTCGGGGAACGAGCAGTACTTC. Full variable domain (outside the CDR3, taken from reference TRBV11-2 and TRBJ2-7): EAGVAQSPRYKIIEKRQSVAFWCNPISGHATLYWYQQILGQGPKLLIQFQNNGVVDDSQLPKDRFSAERLKGVDSTLKIQPAKLEDSAVYLCASSFSGNEQYFGPGTRLTVT.

The rearrangement uses TRBV5-1 and TRBJ2-3; 12 nucleotides match TRBD1. CDR3 length: 15 amino acids. V trimming: 4 bases; J trimming: 4 bases; junction bases outside the gene matches: 4. Germline V gene data show CDR1 as SGHRS and CDR2 as YFSETQ. DNA for the CDR3: TGCGCCAGCAGCGCCGGGACAGGGGGCGCAGATACGCAGTATTTT. It specifies CASSAGTGGADTQYF.